The T cell receptor (beta chain) under discussion was sequenced for a study of graft-versus-host responses after intestinal transplantation. Plating combined roughly 200,000 CFSE-labeled responder cells with roughly 200,000 irradiated, violet-dye-labeled stimulator cells. The CDR3 totals 16 residues. Only in-frame clones appear in the TCRdb table, and some are missing; sequencing was by immunoSEQ multiplex PCR. The sample has about 7,000 clones, about 28% seen once; the top ten hold 4.5% to 6%. The input for sequencing was alloreactive CD8+ T cells from a mixed lymphocyte reaction culture, taken before transplantation. Stated subset: CFSE-low proliferating T cells sorted from roughly six-day pre-transplant mixed lymphocyte reaction (GvH or HvG direction). The rearrangement uses TRBV21-1 and TRBJ2-7. TRBV21-1 constitutes a pseudogene. The sequence derives from a human patient who was an organ donor for intestinal transplantation. CDR3 loop: CASSIGLLHVLDEQYF. The CDR3 nucleotides read TGTGCCAGCAGTATCGGCTTGCTACACGTGTTAGACGAGCAGTACTTC.